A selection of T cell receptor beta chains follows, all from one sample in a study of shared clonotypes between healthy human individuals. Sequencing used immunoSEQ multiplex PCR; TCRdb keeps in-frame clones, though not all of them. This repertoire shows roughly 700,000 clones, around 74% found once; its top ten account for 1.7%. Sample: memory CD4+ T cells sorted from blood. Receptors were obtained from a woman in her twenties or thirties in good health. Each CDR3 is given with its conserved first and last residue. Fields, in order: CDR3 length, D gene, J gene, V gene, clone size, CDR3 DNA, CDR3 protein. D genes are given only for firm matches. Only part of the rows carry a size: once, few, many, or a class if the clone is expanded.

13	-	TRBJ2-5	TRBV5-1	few	TGCGCCAGCAGCTTGGGTGGGTTAGAGACCCAGTACTTC	CASSLGGLETQYF
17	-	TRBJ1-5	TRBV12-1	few	TGTGCCAGCAGCTTATACCTCGACAGACTTAAAAATCAGCCCCAGCATTTT	CASSLYLDRLKNQPQHF
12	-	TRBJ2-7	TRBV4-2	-	TGTGCCAGCAGCCGAGATGAAGGGAGCCAGTACTTC	CASSRDEGSQYF
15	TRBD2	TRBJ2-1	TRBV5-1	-	TGCGCCAGCAGCTTGTCACTAGCGGGAGAGGGTGAGCAGTTCTTC	CASSLSLAGEGEQFF
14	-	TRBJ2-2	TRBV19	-	TGTGCCAGTAGTATACTGGCAGACACCGGGGAGCTGTTTTTT	CASSILADTGELFF
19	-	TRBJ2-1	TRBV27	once	TGTGCCAGCAGTTTTTCCAGTGGAGGTAGAATCCCTTCCTACAATGAGCAGTTCTTC	CASSFSSGGRIPSYNEQFF
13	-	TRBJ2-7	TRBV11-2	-	TGTGCCAGCAGCGCTCTCGGGAGCTACGAGCAGTACTTC	CASSALGSYEQYF
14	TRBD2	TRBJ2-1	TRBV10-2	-	TGCGCCAGCAAGATGCGGGAGCGAGTCAATGAGCAGTTCTTC	CASKMRERVNEQFF
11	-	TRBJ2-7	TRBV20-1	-	TGCAGTGCTAGAGATTCCCGGGAGCAGTACTTC	CSARDSREQYF
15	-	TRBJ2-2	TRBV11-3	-	TGTGCCAGCAGCTTTTCCGGGCTCAACACCGGGGAGCTGTTTTTT	CASSFSGLNTGELFF
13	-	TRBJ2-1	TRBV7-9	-	TGTGCCAGCAGCTTAGGGGCACTTACTGAGCAGTTCTTC	CASSLGALTEQFF
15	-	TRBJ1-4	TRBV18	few	TGTGCCAGCTCACAGGGGAACGCGGATAATGAAAAACTGTTTTTT	CASSQGNADNEKLFF
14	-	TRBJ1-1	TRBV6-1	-	TGTGCCAGCAGTGACGGGGCGGGGAACACTGAAGCTTTCTTT	CASSDGAGNTEAFF
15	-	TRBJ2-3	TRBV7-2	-	TGTGCCAGCAGACCCCCCGGCATTAGCACAGATACGCAGTATTTT	CASRPPGISTDTQYF
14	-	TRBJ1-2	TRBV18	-	TGTGCCAGCTCACCAGTCGAGACAGGCTATGGCTACACCTTC	CASSPVETGYGYTF
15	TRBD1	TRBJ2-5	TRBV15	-	TGTGCCACCAGCGGCCGGACAGGGGGGTTAGAGACCCAGTACTTC	CATSGRTGGLETQYF
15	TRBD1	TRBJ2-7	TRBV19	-	TGTGCCAGTAGGATCCGACAGGGGGGTTCCTACGAGCAGTACTTC	CASRIRQGGSYEQYF
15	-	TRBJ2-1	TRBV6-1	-	TGTGCCAGCAGTCCTAACGGGGGATCCTACAATGAGCAGTTCTTC	CASSPNGGSYNEQFF
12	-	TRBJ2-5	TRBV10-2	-	TGCGCCACCAGGCAGGAAGGAGAGACCCAGTACTTC	CATRQEGETQYF
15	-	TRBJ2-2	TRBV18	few	TGTGCCAGCTCACCACCAGGGGAGAGCACCGGGGAGCTGTTTTTT	CASSPPGESTGELFF
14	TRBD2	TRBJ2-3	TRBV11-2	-	TGTGCCAGCAGCTTACGACTAGCTGAGAATACGCAGTATTTT	CASSLRLAENTQYF
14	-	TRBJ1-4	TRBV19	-	TGTGCCAGTAGACCCGTTGGGCACGATGAAAAACTGTTTTTT	CASRPVGHDEKLFF
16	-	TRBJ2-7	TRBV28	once	TGTGCCAGCAGTTTATGGGGCGGAAGGAGCTCCTACGAGCAGTACTTC	CASSLWGGRSSYEQYF
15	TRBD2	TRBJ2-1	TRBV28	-	TGTGCCAGCAGCCTCCTAGCGGGAGGATACAATGAGCAGTTCTTC	CASSLLAGGYNEQFF
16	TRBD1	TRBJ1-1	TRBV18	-	TGTGCCAGCTCATCGGTAGGTGGGACAGGGGAAACTGAAGCTTTCTTT	CASSSVGGTGETEAFF
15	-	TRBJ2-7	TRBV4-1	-	TGCGCCAGCAGCCAAGTGACTAGGTCGGGATACGAGCAGTACTTC	CASSQVTRSGYEQYF
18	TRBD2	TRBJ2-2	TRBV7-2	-	TGTGCCAGCAGCGCGGAGGGACTAGCGGGAGGTCGCACCGGGGAGCTGTTTTTT	CASSAEGLAGGRTGELFF
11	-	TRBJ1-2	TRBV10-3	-	TGTGCCACGACTAGCGGGTATGGCTACACCTTC	CATTSGYGYTF
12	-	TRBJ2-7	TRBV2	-	TGTGCCAGCCGGACAGTCAATTACGAGCAGTACTTC	CASRTVNYEQYF
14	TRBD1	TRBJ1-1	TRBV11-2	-	TGTGCCAGCAGCGGGCAGGGGGCTGTCGCTGAAGCTTTCTTT	CASSGQGAVAEAFF
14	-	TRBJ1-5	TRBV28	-	TGTGCCAGCAGCTTAGACAATAGCAATCAGCCCCAGCATTTT	CASSLDNSNQPQHF
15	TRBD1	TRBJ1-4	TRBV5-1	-	TGCGCCAGCAGCGTACAGGGGGTCACTAATGAAAAACTGTTTTTT	CASSVQGVTNEKLFF
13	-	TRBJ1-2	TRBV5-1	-	TGCGCCAGCAGCTTGGGGAGGAAGGATGGCTACACCTTC	CASSLGRKDGYTF
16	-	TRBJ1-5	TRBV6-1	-	TGTGCCAGCAATGATCGAACCAGGGCTGGCAATCAGCCCCAGCATTTT	CASNDRTRAGNQPQHF
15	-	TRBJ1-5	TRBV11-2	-	TGTGCCAGCAGCTTATCAGGGGAGGCAAGTCAGCCCCAGCATTTT	CASSLSGEASQPQHF
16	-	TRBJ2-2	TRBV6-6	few	TGTGCCAGCAGTTACGGCGGCCCAACGAACACCGGGGAGCTGTTTTTT	CASSYGGPTNTGELFF
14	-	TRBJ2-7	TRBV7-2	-	TGTGCCAGCAGCTTATCAGCCAGGGGGGACGAGCAGTACTTC	CASSLSARGDEQYF
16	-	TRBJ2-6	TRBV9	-	TGTGCCAGCAGCGACTACTACCGCTCTGGGGCCAACGTCCTGACTTTC	CASSDYYRSGANVLTF
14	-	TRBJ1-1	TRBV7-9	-	TGTGCCAGCAGCTTACTTGAGGCTAACACTGAAGCTTTCTTT	CASSLLEANTEAFF
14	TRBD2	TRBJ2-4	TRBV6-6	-	TGTGCCAGCAGGACCGGGACTAGCGCAAACATTCAGTACTTC	CASRTGTSANIQYF
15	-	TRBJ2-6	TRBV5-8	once	TGTGCCAGCAGCTTGGCCGGGACTGGGGCCAACGTCCTGACTTTC	CASSLAGTGANVLTF
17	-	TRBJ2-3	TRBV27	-	TGTGCCAGCAGAGGGTATTCAAGAGGGGAATTTACAGATACGCAGTATTTT	CASRGYSRGEFTDTQYF
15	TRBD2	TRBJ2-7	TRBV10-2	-	TGCGCCAGCAACCTAGGACTAGCGAGTTTCGGCGAGCAGTACTTC	CASNLGLASFGEQYF
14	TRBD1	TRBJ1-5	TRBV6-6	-	TGTGCCAGCAGTGACAGGGGCAGCAATCAGCCCCAGCATTTT	CASSDRGSNQPQHF
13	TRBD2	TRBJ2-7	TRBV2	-	TGTGCCAGCAAGGCGGGAGAAATCTACGAGCAGTACTTC	CASKAGEIYEQYF
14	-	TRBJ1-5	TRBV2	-	TGTGCCAGCAGTGAATTAAGTGAAAATCAGCCCCAGCATTTT	CASSELSENQPQHF
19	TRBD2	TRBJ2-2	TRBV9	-	TGTGCCAGCAGCGTAGCTCAGGGACTAGCGGGGTTGAACACCGGGGAGCTGTTTTTT	CASSVAQGLAGLNTGELFF
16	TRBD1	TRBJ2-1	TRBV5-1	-	TGCGCCAGCAGCTTCGGGGGACAGGGGAATGGAGATGAGCAGTTCTTC	CASSFGGQGNGDEQFF
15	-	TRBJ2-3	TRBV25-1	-	TGTGCCAGCAGTGGGGACCGAAGATACACAGATACGCAGTATTTT	CASSGDRRYTDTQYF
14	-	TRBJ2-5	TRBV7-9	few	TGTGCCAGCAGCTTAGCGGGAGGGGGAGAGACCCAGTACTTC	CASSLAGGGETQYF
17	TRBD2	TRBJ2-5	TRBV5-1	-	TGCGCCAGCAGCTTGGGATGGCTAGCGGGAAGAAAAGAGACCCAGTACTTC	CASSLGWLAGRKETQYF